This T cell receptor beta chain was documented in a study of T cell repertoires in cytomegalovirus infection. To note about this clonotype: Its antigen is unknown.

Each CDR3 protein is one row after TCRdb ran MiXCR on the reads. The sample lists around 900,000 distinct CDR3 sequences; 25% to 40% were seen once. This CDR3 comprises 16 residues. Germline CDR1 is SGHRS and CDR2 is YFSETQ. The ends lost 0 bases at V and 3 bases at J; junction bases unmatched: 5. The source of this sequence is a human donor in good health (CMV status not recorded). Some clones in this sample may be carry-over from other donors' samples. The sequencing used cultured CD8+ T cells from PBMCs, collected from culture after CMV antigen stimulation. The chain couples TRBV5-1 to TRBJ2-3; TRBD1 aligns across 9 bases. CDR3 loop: CASSLGTGGETDTQYF. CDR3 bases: TGCGCCAGCAGCTTGGGTACAGGGGGCGAAACAGATACGCAGTATTTT.